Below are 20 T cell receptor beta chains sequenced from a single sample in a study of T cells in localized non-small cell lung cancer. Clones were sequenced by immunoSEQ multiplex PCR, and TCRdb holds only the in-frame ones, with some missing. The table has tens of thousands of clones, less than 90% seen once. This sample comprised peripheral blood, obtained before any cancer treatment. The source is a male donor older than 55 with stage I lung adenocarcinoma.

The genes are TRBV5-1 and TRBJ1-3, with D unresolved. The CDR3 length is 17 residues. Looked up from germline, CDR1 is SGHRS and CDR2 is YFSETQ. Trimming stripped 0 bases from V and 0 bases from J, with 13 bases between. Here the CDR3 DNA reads TGCGCCAGCAGCTTGGCCGCGACGGCTAGCTCTGGAAACACCATATATTTT. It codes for CASSLAATASSGNTIYF.

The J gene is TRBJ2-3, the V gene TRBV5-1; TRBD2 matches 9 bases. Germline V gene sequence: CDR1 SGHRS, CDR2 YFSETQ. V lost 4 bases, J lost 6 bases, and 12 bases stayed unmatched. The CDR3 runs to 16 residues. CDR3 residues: CASSLGLAGVQDTQYF. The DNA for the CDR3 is TGCGCCAGCAGCCTGGGGTTAGCGGGGGTGCAGGATACGCAGTATTTT.

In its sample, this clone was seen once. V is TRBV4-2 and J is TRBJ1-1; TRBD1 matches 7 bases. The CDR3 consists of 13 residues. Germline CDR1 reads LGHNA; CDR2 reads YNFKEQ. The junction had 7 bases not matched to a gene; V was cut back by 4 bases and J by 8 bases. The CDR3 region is CASSPEGGAEAFF. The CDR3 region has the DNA TGTGCCAGCAGCCCAGAAGGGGGCGCGGAAGCTTTCTTT.

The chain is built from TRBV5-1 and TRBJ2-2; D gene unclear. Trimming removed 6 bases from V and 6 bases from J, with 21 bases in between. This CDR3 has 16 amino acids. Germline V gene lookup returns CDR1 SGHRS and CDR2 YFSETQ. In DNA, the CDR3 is TGCGCCAGCAACAAAAAGGGCGGATACGAGGCCGGGGAGCTGTTTTTT. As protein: CASNKKGGYEAGELFF.

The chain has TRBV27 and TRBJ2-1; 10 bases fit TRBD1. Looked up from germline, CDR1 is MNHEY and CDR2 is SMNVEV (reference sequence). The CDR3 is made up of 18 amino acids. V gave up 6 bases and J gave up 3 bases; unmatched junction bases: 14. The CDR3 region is CASSRIQTGGGSYNEQFF. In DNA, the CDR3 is TGTGCCAGCAGCCGAATTCAGACAGGGGGCGGGAGCTACAATGAGCAGTTCTTC.

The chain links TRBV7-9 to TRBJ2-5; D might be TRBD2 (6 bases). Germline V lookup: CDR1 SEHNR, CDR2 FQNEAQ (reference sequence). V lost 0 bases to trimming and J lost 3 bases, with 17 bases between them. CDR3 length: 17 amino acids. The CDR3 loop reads CASSLAAGLGGKETQYF. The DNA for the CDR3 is TGTGCCAGCAGCTTAGCAGCAGGCCTCGGCGGGAAAGAGACCCAGTACTTC. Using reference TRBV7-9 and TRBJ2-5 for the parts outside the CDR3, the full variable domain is DTGVSQNPRHKITKRGQNVTFRCDPISEHNRLYWYRQTLGQGPEFLTYFQNEAQLEKSRLLSDRFSAERPKGSFSTLEIQRTEQGDSAMYLCASSLAAGLGGKETQYFGPGTRLLVL.

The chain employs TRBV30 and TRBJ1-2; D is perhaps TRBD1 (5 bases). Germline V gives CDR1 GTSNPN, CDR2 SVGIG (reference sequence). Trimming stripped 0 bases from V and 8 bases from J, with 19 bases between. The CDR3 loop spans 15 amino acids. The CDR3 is CAWSVGEPFLRGYTF. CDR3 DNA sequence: TGTGCCTGGAGTGTGGGGGAACCCTTCCTCCGGGGCTACACCTTC.

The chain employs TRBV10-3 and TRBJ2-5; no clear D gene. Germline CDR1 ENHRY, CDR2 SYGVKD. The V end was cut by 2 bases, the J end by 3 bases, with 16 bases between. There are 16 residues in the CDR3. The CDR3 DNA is TGTGCCATCAGTGAGACACAAAGTTCTCCGAAAGAGACCCAGTACTTC. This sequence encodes CAISETQSSPKETQYF.

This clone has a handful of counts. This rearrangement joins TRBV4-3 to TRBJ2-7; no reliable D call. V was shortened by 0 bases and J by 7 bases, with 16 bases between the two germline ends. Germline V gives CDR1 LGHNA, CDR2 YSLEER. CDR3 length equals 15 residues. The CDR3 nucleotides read TGCGCCAGCAGCCAAGATCGGAGACATTCCCTGGAGCAGTACTTC. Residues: CASSQDRRHSLEQYF.

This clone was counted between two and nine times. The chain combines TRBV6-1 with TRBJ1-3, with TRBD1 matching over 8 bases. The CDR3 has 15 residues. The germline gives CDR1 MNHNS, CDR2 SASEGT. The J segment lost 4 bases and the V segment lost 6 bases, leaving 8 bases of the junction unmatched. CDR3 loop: CASSSSWTGGNTIYF. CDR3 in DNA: TGTGCCAGCAGCTCGTCTTGGACAGGGGGAAACACCATATATTTT.

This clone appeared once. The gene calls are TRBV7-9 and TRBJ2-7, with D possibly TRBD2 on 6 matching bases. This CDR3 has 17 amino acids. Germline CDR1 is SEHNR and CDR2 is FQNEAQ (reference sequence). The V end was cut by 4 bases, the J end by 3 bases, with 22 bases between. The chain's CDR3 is CASSSGTSLRLFYEQYF. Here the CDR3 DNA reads TGTGCCAGCAGCTCGGGGACTTCCCTTCGTTTATTCTACGAGCAGTACTTC.

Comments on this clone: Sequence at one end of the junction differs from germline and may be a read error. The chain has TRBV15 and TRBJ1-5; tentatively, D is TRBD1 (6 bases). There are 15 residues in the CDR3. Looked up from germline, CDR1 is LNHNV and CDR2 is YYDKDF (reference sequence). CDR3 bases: TGTGCCACCAGCAGAGATCGGGGGGCTAATCAACCCCAGCATTTT. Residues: CATSRDRGANQPQHF.

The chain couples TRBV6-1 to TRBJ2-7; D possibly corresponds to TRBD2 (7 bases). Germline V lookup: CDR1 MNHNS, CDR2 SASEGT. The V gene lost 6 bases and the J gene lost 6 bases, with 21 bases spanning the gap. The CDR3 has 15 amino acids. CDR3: CASRPGTGGHGEQYF. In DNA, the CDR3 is TGTGCCAGCAGGCCCGGGACGGGGGGCCACGGCGAGCAGTACTTC.

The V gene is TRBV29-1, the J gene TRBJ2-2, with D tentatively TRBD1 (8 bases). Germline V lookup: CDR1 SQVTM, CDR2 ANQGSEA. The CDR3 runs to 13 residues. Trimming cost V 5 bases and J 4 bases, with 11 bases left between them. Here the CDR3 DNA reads TGCAGCGTTAACAGGGGGGGCACCGGGGAGCTGTTTTTT. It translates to CSVNRGGTGELFF.

Here the CDR3 reads CASSPHLEALSYNEQFF. The CDR3 DNA reads as TGTGCCAGCAGCCCCCACCTTGAGGCTTTATCCTACAATGAGCAGTTCTTC. The chain uses TRBV7-2 and TRBJ2-1; D remains unclear. CDR1 is SGHTA, CDR2 FQGNSA, per germline. Trimming left V 5 bases short and J 1 base short, with 18 bases between. The CDR3 sequence is 17 residues long.

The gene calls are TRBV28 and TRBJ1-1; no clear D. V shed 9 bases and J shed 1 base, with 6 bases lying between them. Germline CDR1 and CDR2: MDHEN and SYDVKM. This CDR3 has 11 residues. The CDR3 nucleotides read TGTGCCAGTTTCTCGAACACTGAAGCTTTCTTT. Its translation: CASFSNTEAFF.

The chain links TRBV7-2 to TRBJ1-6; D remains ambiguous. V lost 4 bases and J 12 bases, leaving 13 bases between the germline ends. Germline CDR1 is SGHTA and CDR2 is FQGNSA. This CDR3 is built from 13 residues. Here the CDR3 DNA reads TGTGCCAGCAGCTCCTCGGACCGGCTACCCCTCCACTTT. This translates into CASSSSDRLPLHF.

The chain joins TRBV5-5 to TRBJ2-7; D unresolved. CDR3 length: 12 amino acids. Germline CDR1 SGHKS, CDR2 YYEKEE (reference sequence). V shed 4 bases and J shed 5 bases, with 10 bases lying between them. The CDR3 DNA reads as TGTGCCAGCAGCCCCCTGATAGACGAGCAGTACTTC. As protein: CASSPLIDEQYF.

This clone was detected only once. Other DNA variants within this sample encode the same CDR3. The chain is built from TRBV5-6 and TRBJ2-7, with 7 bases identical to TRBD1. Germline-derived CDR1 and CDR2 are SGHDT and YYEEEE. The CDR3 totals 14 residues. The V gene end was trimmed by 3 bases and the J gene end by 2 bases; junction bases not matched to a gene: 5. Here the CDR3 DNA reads TGTGCCAGCAGCTCTTGGGACAGCACCTACGAGCAGTACTTC. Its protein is CASSSWDSTYEQYF.

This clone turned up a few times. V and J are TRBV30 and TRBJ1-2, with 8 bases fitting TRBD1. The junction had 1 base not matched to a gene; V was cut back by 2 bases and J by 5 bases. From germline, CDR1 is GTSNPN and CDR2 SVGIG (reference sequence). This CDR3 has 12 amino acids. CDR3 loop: CAWSQGAYGYTF. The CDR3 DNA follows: TGTGCCTGGAGTCAGGGGGCGTATGGCTACACCTTC.